The clone carrying this T cell receptor beta chain has only one observation. Antigen: not known. These data are taken from a study of shared clonotypes between healthy human individuals. Overall study context: The donor group consisted of two women and three men, aged 18 to 49.

Naive CD8 isolation took CD45RO-negative cells positively selected for CCR7 and excluded terminally differentiated effector memory CD45RA+ cells. Sorted-subset replicate PCRs used roughly 210 ng of genomic DNA. This amount corresponded to 30,000 to 35,000 T cell genomes. Using immunoSEQ multiplex PCR, the repertoire was profiled, and TCRdb retains in-frame clones only, with some absent. The repertoire holds hundreds of thousands of clones, with about 96% as singletons. Study-level points and caveats: It was the non-shared clonotypes that had lower generation probabilities than clonotypes shared by all four donors.

Sequenced input: naive CD8+ T cells sorted from blood. The sequence was obtained from a woman aged 25 to 39 in good health.

The CDR3 sequence: CASSELAGGYEQYF. In nucleotides, the CDR3 is TGTGCCAGCAGCGAGCTAGCGGGGGGGTACGAGCAGTACTTC. The chain carries TRBV7-9 and TRBJ2-7, with 12 bases that match TRBD2. J lost 4 bases, V lost 5 bases, and 3 bases had no gene match. CDR3 length: 14 amino acids. The germline CDR1 and CDR2 sequences are SEHNR and FQNEAQ (reference sequence).